Reported below is one T cell receptor beta chain. The target of this receptor is not known. No much larger clone is present one base from it, and per-base qualities are unavailable. These data come from a study of blood T cell repertoires in COVID-19 (dated by TCRdb to about 2020). Regarding the complete study: Collaborator samples came from the United States, Italy and Spain and covered acute and convalescent phases of COVID-19. The repertoires were made available in a free public database intended to serve as a resource for research on the immune response to SARS-CoV-2. Where HLA class I and class II types were available, the types were taken from metadata supplied by the sample provider, not from assay-based typing. The prospective study material was composed of cDNA or gDNA derived from T cells, B-cell-depleted T cells, or PBMCs. A de-identified subject ID, COVID-19 status, age in years and sex were almost always included in the sample metadata. Deeply sampled blood TCRbeta repertoires from subjects exposed to, actively infected with, or recovered from COVID-19 were included in the dataset. Samples were obtained from the ongoing ImmuneRACE study (first 160 participants) and from 1,254 subjects provided by 6 global collaborators.

Study-level results and caveats: The quantity of clinical and demographic metadata differed by source and by participant and was supplied without curation.

Participants in the prospective study were enrolled through a virtual design, were aged 18 to 89 years, and lived in approximately 25 United States geographic areas. To assign participants to cohorts, the prospective study relied on clinical history that participants themselves reported in a screening survey and a study questionnaire. Each participant in the prospective study had whole blood, serum and a nasopharyngeal or oropharyngeal swab collected by mobile phlebotomists. Participants in the prospective study had the option to provide additional blood draws and questionnaires over a roughly two-month period. Blood samples from the prospective study were shipped frozen or at room temperature prior to DNA extraction. TCRbeta CDR3 regions were amplified from genomic DNA by means of the immunoSEQ Assay, a bias-controlled multiplex PCR. In the original analysis: The number of nucleated cells in each sample was estimated by amplification of reference gene primers within the assay. To quantify the absolute abundance of each unique TCRbeta CDR3 rearrangement, sequence reads were collapsed and filtered. For each sample, productive Simpson clonality was calculated as the square root of Simpson's diversity index over productive rearrangements. What TCRdb holds here is the immuneACCESS table cut down to in-frame rearrangements. Part of the clones is not present; checked against another copy, under half of the missing clones reflect an unresolved V gene, and the others are unexplained. V and J calls and clone size are those listed in that table; D and trimming were worked out from the DNA. In all, the sample holds under 200,000 clones, and 70% to 85% of those were seen once. Clones ranked in the top ten supply roughly 5.2% of the sample.

The sequencing input was PBMCs or T cells enriched from blood (not recorded which). This TCR derives from a woman between 55 and 75 years old with acute COVID-19.

The encoded CDR3 is CASSLRRTGGPSEQYF. The nucleotide sequence is TGTGCCAGCAGCTTACGCCGAACGGGAGGGCCTAGCGAGCAGTACTTC. The chain links TRBV7-9 with TRBJ2-7; TRBD2 agrees with 8 junctional bases. CDR1 and CDR2 were assigned from the germline V gene (reference sequence) as SEHNR and FQNEAQ. Relative to germline, V is missing 2 bases and J is missing 6 bases, with 12 bases of the junction outside any gene match. From the cysteine up to the phenylalanine, the CDR3 has a length of 16 residues. Only CDR3 DNA is held: 48 bases, read in frame from base 1.